Sequencing of this T cell receptor beta chain was carried out in a study of T cell responses to AZD1222 COVID-19 vaccine. Study overall: It was second doses at about 4 or about 12 weeks that were pooled. Findings and limits, study-wide: Clonal diversity was possibly underestimated; the donors were predominantly white British and more often female. Compared with day 0, the breadth and depth of the Spike-specific TCR repertoire rose significantly after two doses of AZD1222. AZD1222 recipients seropositive at baseline numbered only six or seven.

With 1 base removed from V and 7 bases from J, the gap between germline ends came to 14 bases. Germline V CDR1 and CDR2: GTSNPN, SVGIG (reference sequence). The CDR3 loop spans 14 amino acids. Worth noting for this clone: Antigen specificity is unknown.

Clones were read by immunoSEQ multiplex PCR, and TCRdb kept only the in-frame ones, dropping some. Of approximately 110,000 clones in the sample, roughly 90% were seen once. The rearrangement links TRBV30 to TRBJ1-5; perhaps TRBD1 as D (5 bases). Material: peripheral blood, obtained on day 0 of AZD1222 vaccination. The sequence derives from an adult in good health. This CDR3 is CAWSGLQGGQPQHF. As DNA, the CDR3 is TGTGCCTGGAGTGGTCTTCAGGGTGGGCAGCCCCAGCATTTT.